The entry below gives a single T cell receptor beta chain sequence along with its context. The study reverse transcribed the entire isolated RNA, so it sequenced expressed TCRB transcripts. The protocol was immunoSEQ multiplex PCR, while the TCRdb copy is restricted to in-frame clones and leaves out a portion. The data contain nearly 250,000 clones, roughly 70% of them singletons. This entry comes from a study of beta chain features in type 1 diabetes. The receptor was isolated from a man in his thirties or forties in good health. Input material: naive CD4+ T cells from blood.

The CDR3 sequence: CAWNPGLSYEQYF. DNA of the CDR3: TGTGCCTGGAATCCAGGTCTCTCCTACGAGCAGTACTTC. The chain recombines TRBV30 with TRBJ2-7, with D unresolved. Germline CDR1 and CDR2: GTSNPN and SVGIG (reference sequence). The CDR3 loop spans 13 amino acids. With 4 bases removed from V and 0 bases from J, the gap between germline ends came to 10 bases.